A single TCR beta chain is shown here with its context. These data originate in a study of human T cells and chemical hapten exposure. V was shortened by 0 bases and J by 4 bases, with 11 bases between the two germline ends. This CDR3 has 15 amino acids. The germline V gene encodes CDR1 MNHEY and CDR2 SVGAGI. Indicated time point: pre-sensitization, week 0. Specified treatment: therapeutic diphenylcyclopropenone sensitization with weekly scalp DPC. From the RACE reads, TCRdb called clonotypes with MiXCR, one entry per CDR3 protein. The table has around 260,000 distinct CDR3 sequences, about 9% seen once.

This TCR came from a woman in her 40s with alopecia areata. Some clones in this sample may be carry-over from other donors' samples. This material consisted of whole blood, taken in connection with sensitization to the hapten diphenylcyclopropenone (DPC). The gene calls are TRBV6-5 and TRBJ2-3, with D possibly being TRBD1 (5 bases). The CDR3 DNA is TGTGCCAGCAGTTACTCTGGCAGGGCGGCAGATACGCAGTATTTT. Translated: CASSYSGRAADTQYF.